This is a list of T cell receptor beta chains from one sample in a study of T cells after yellow fever vaccination. TCRdb itself ran the 5' RACE reads through MiXCR, one entry per CDR3 protein. The data contain more than 250,000 distinct CDR3 sequences, 6.8% of them singletons. Specimen: PBMCs, collected roughly seven weeks after the first yellow fever vaccination. The receptors shown here come from a young man who received the YFV17D yellow fever vaccine. The CDR3 runs from the conserved cysteine through the conserved F or W. D genes are given only for firm matches. Size values are once, few and many counts, or a class for expanded clones, and some rows have none.

clone size	V gene	CDR3 length	D gene	J gene	CDR3 DNA	CDR3 protein
many	TRBV20-1	13	NA	TRBJ2-3	TGCAGCTTAAAGTACCCTGGGTGGGATACGCAGTATTTT	CSLKYPGWDTQYF
many	TRBV7-8	16	NA	TRBJ1-2	TGTGCCAGCAGCCGCGGCAGGGGACGGGGTGGCTATGGCTACACCTTC	CASSRGRGRGGYGYTF
few	TRBV10-3	16	TRBD2	TRBJ2-5	TGTGCCATCATGCGAGGGACTAGCGGGGGCCAAGAGACCCAGTACTTC	CAIMRGTSGGQETQYF
few	TRBV7-8	12	NA	TRBJ1-4	TGTGCCAGCAGCTCGATGACGGGAAAACTGTTTTTT	CASSSMTGKLFF
few	TRBV5-1	15	NA	TRBJ1-2	TGCGCCAGCAGCCCCATAGGGGGACCTAACTATGGCTACACCTTC	CASSPIGGPNYGYTF
NA	TRBV30	13	NA	TRBJ2-5	TGTGCCTGTCAGGGCGGGGGCGGAAAGACCCAGTACTTC	CACQGGGGKTQYF
NA	TRBV7-8	16	NA	TRBJ2-7	TGTGCCAGCAGCTTGGGTCTTGTCCAGGCATCCTACGAGCAGTACTTC	CASSLGLVQASYEQYF
few	TRBV12-3/TRBV12-4	17	NA	TRBJ2-3	TGTGCCAGCAGTTTAAGCCTGGGGGGGCTGAATGCAGATACGCAGTATTTT	CASSLSLGGLNADTQYF
many	TRBV5-1	15	TRBD1	TRBJ1-6	TGCGCCAGCAGCTTTCAGACAGGGACAAATTCACCCCTCCACTTT	CASSFQTGTNSPLHF
NA	TRBV12-3/TRBV12-4	13	NA	TRBJ2-7	TGTGCCAGCAGTTTTGGCAGTCCCTACGAGCAGTACTTC	CASSFGSPYEQYF
few	TRBV6-1	16	NA	TRBJ1-1	TGTGCCAGCAGTGCCGTGCTGACAGGTTTGAACACTGAAGCTTTCTTT	CASSAVLTGLNTEAFF
few	TRBV29-1	13	TRBD2	TRBJ2-5	TGCAGCGTAAGCGGGGGACGTCAAGAGACCCAGTACTTC	CSVSGGRQETQYF
few	TRBV7-2	17	NA	TRBJ1-2	TGTGCCAGCAGGGCAACGGGGCTCGTATCGCTTAACTATGGCTACACCTTC	CASRATGLVSLNYGYTF
many	TRBV5-1	14	TRBD1	TRBJ2-3	TGCGCCAGCAGCCTGGGACAGCCGGGAGATACGCAGTATTTT	CASSLGQPGDTQYF
NA	TRBV4-2	17	NA	TRBJ2-3	TGTGCCAGCAGCCAAGATACGAGGGCCTCTAGCACAGATACGCAGTATTTT	CASSQDTRASSTDTQYF
NA	TRBV12-3/TRBV12-4	13	NA	TRBJ2-4	TGTGCCAGCAGTTTTCAGGGGGGCAACATTCAGTACTTC	CASSFQGGNIQYF
NA	TRBV18	15	NA	TRBJ1-3	TGTGCCAGCTCACCGGCAGGGGACACTGGAAACACCATATATTTT	CASSPAGDTGNTIYF
NA	TRBV7-2	13	TRBD1	TRBJ1-3	TGTGCCAGCGGCAGGGGGCTCGGAAACACCATATATTTT	CASGRGLGNTIYF
many	TRBV4-3	14	NA	TRBJ2-3	TGCGCCAGCAGCCAAGAGGCGGACCTTAATACGCAGTATTTT	CASSQEADLNTQYF
few	TRBV7-3	13	NA	TRBJ2-1	TGTGCCAGCAGCTTAAGATGGGGACATGAGCAGTTCTTC	CASSLRWGHEQFF
NA	TRBV5-8	11	NA	TRBJ2-3	TGTGCCAGCAGCTTGTTTTCTTCGCAGTATTTT	CASSLFSSQYF
few	TRBV5-4	12	NA	TRBJ2-1	TGTGCCAGCAGCTCCCTGTTGGTTGAGCAGTTCTTC	CASSSLLVEQFF
many	TRBV7-8	15	TRBD1	TRBJ1-2	TGTGCCAGCAGCTCAGGGGACAGGGCTAGTTACGGCTACACCTTC	CASSSGDRASYGYTF
many	TRBV7-2	13	NA	TRBJ2-5	TGTGCCAGCAGCCCCACCCCCCCAGAGACCCAGTACTTC	CASSPTPPETQYF
NA	TRBV5-1	15	TRBD1	TRBJ1-2	TGCGCCAGCAGCCTTTGGGACAGGGGGAACTATGGCTACACCTTC	CASSLWDRGNYGYTF
NA	TRBV7-6	13	TRBD1	TRBJ2-7	TGTGCCAGCAGCCCCTGGACAGGGGCCGAGCAGTACTTC	CASSPWTGAEQYF
many	TRBV20-1	14	NA	TRBJ2-1	TGCAGTGCTCCAAATCTACAAACCTACAATGAGCAGTTCTTC	CSAPNLQTYNEQFF
few	TRBV2	15	TRBD1	TRBJ1-6	TGTGCCAGCAGCCCCGGGACAGGGGATTATTCACCCCTCCACTTT	CASSPGTGDYSPLHF
few	TRBV4-3	16	TRBD1	TRBJ2-2	TGCGCCAGCAGCCAAGGGACAGGTCCGAACACCGGGGAGCTGTTTTTT	CASSQGTGPNTGELFF
NA	TRBV7-9	14	NA	TRBJ2-7	TGTGCCAGCAGCTTGATAGAGAGCTCCTACGAGCAGTACTTC	CASSLIESSYEQYF
many	TRBV11-2	17	TRBD1	TRBJ2-6	TGTGCCAGCAGCCAACAGGGGGATCTCTCTGGGGCCAACGTCCTGACTTTC	CASSQQGDLSGANVLTF
NA	TRBV7-9	16	NA	TRBJ1-6	TGTGCCAGCAGCTCAGGTCAGACGTCCTATAATTCACCCCTCCACTTT	CASSSGQTSYNSPLHF
many	TRBV7-6	15	NA	TRBJ2-3	TGTGCCAGCAGCTTAGCTTTGGGGTCCACAGATACGCAGTATTTT	CASSLALGSTDTQYF
NA	TRBV4-1	15	NA	TRBJ1-5	TGCGCCAGCAGCCAAGATGGCCAGGGGTATCAGCCCCAGCATTTT	CASSQDGQGYQPQHF
few	TRBV9	15	NA	TRBJ1-4	TGTGCCAGCAGCGTAGGGTACGGCCTAACTGAAAAACTGTTTTTT	CASSVGYGLTEKLFF
few	TRBV5-4	14	NA	TRBJ2-7	TGTGCCAGCAGCACCAACACTGGGACTTACGAGCAGTACTTC	CASSTNTGTYEQYF
NA	TRBV4-3	14	NA	TRBJ2-7	TGCGCCAGCAGCCAAGTCGGAGGGGGCGCGAAGCAGTACTTC	CASSQVGGGAKQYF
many	TRBV4-1	16	NA	TRBJ2-1	TGCGCCAGCAGCCAAGTAGACCTCCTTAACTACAATGAGCAGTTCTTC	CASSQVDLLNYNEQFF
many	TRBV29-1	12	NA	TRBJ1-1	TGCAGCGCCCACAGGGTGGGCACTGAAGCTTTCTTT	CSAHRVGTEAFF
few	TRBV20-1	18	NA	TRBJ1-2	TGCAGTGCTAGAGCTGGTGGGCAATGGTGGCAGACTCCCGGCGGCTACACCTTC	CSARAGGQWWQTPGGYTF